This T cell receptor beta chain was profiled in a study of blood T cells in healthy people across ages. This clonotype was counted at least ten times. Its specificity is not known. Findings and caveats of the study: Donor CMV status, an unknown factor, possibly confounded changes in expanded clonotypes.

Germline V CDR1 and CDR2: SQVTM, ANQGSEA. Unmatched junction bases numbered 4, after V lost 6 bases and J lost 4 bases. This CDR3 has 13 residues. Through a sample-barcoded 5' primer and a J-beta primer mix, a second PCR was run for roughly 6 to 11 cycles. TCRdb analysed the 5' RACE reads with MiXCR anew, one entry per CDR3 protein. The sample consists of some 640,000 distinct CDR3 sequences, around half of them appearing once. The chain employs TRBV29-1 and TRBJ2-7, with 12 bases aligning to TRBD1. The specimen sequenced was blood. The sequence derives from an older woman in good health. CDR3 bases: TGCAGCGTCTTGGGACAGGGGGCTTACGAGCAGTACTTC. This translates into CSVLGQGAYEQYF.